Below, 30 T cell receptor beta chains from the same sample are listed, as sequenced in a study of beta chain features in type 1 diabetes. Expressed TCRB transcripts got sequenced, as all isolated RNA was reverse transcribed. Assay: immunoSEQ multiplex PCR; the TCRdb copy retains only in-frame clones and omits some. Of roughly 400,000 clones listed, more than 13% are singletons. The sequencing input was naive CD4+ T cells from blood. The receptors originated from a woman younger than 35 in good health.

This clone has only a few counts. The chain has TRBV2 and TRBJ1-2; 9 bases match TRBD1. The CDR3 extends over 15 amino acids. Germline V gene sequence: CDR1 SNHLY, CDR2 FYNNEI. J was trimmed by 4 bases and V by 6 bases; bases with no gene match: 9. The CDR3 sequence is CASRHRDRELYGYTF. The CDR3 DNA is TGTGCCAGCAGACACCGGGACAGGGAGCTCTATGGCTACACCTTC.

This chain connects TRBV30 to TRBJ1-2, with 7 bases aligning to TRBD1. Germline CDR1 and CDR2: GTSNPN and SVGIG (reference sequence). V lost 4 bases and J lost 7; bases outside the gene matches: 9. CDR3 length: 13 residues. The CDR3, as DNA: TGTGCCTGGACCCAGACAGGGTATGGTGGCTACACCTTC. This codes for CAWTQTGYGGYTF.

This clone has more than one count but fewer than ten. This sequence joins TRBV23-1 and TRBJ1-1; D possibly corresponds to TRBD1 (5 bases). TRBV23-1 is classed as an ORF, of uncertain function. The V and J ends lost 3 bases and 7 bases respectively, with 15 bases between them. The CDR3 contains 14 residues. The CDR3 DNA reads TGCGCCAGCAGTCAGTTTCGATCAGGGAATGAAGCTTTCTTT. Translating gives CASSQFRSGNEAFF.

This sequence joins TRBV9 and TRBJ2-3; 8 bases map to TRBD1. J lost 8 bases, V lost 7 bases, and 18 bases had no gene match. In germline, CDR1 is SGDLS, CDR2 YYNGEE. The CDR3 consists of 16 residues. The CDR3 protein is CASSPRPDRVIGTQYF. The CDR3, as DNA: TGTGCCAGCTCCCCCCGGCCGGACAGGGTGATAGGTACGCAGTATTTT.

The V call is TRBV2, the J call TRBJ2-2; 9 bases match TRBD1. The germline CDR1 and CDR2 sequences are SNHLY and FYNNEI. J lost 7 bases, V lost 4 bases, and 4 bases had no gene match. The CDR3 has 14 amino acids. CDR3 in amino acids: CASSGQGGHGELFF. The CDR3 DNA reads as TGTGCCAGCAGTGGACAGGGGGGCCACGGGGAGCTGTTTTTT.

This clone was found a few times. The rearrangement uses TRBV7-9 and TRBJ2-7; D unresolved. CDR1 and CDR2 (germline): SEHNR, FQNEAQ (reference sequence). The CDR3 is made up of 14 amino acids. The V and J ends lost 1 base and 10 bases respectively, with 17 bases between them. The DNA for the CDR3 is TGTGCCAGCAGCTTAGTTGGCGGTAGAACGAAACAGTACTTC. This sequence encodes CASSLVGGRTKQYF.

The J gene is TRBJ2-5, the V gene TRBV5-1, with a weak D call TRBD1 (5 bases). Germline CDR1 and CDR2: SGHRS and YFSETQ. The CDR3 runs 16 residues. The V end lost 0 bases, the J end lost 1 base, and 13 bases lay between the germline ends. The CDR3 coding sequence is TGCGCCAGCAGCTTGGCCTCGGACACCCTCCAAGAGACCCAGTACTTC. It translates to CASSLASDTLQETQYF.

The chain links TRBV13 to TRBJ2-3; TRBD2 matches at 10 bases. The CDR3 is made up of 18 amino acids. J was trimmed by 2 bases and V by 3 bases; bases with no gene match: 11. Germline CDR1 reads PRHDT; CDR2 reads FYEKMQ (reference sequence). The chain's CDR3 is CASSFPRRTSGNTDTQYF. Here the CDR3 DNA reads TGTGCCAGCAGCTTCCCCCGAAGGACTAGCGGAAACACAGATACGCAGTATTTT.

The genes are TRBV14 and TRBJ2-5, with D possibly being TRBD2 (5 bases). Trimming stripped 11 bases from V and 7 bases from J, with 14 bases between. Germline V CDR1 and CDR2: SGHDN, FVKESK. The CDR3 is 11 residues long. The CDR3 reads CALGGSRTQYF. The CDR3 bases are TGTGCCCTAGGAGGTAGCCGGACCCAGTACTTC.

In its sample, this clone was seen a few times. The rearrangement links TRBV19 to TRBJ1-2, with 8 nucleotides matching TRBD1. The CDR3 runs to 14 residues. CDR1 is LNHDA and CDR2 is SQIVND in the germline V gene (reference sequence). The V and J ends lost 5 bases and 8 bases, in that order; junction bases with no gene match: 10. CDR3 sequence: CASSSTPTGGGYTF. DNA for the CDR3: TGTGCCAGTAGTTCCACACCTACAGGGGGAGGCTACACCTTC. Full variable domain (remainder filled in from reference TRBV19 and TRBJ1-2): DGGITQSPKYLFRKEGQNVTLSCEQNLNHDAMYWYRQDPGQGLRLIYYSQIVNDFQKGDIAEGYSVSREKKESFPLTVTSAQKNPTAFYLCASSSTPTGGGYTFGSGTRLTVV.

A few counts support this clone. This chain uses TRBV28 with TRBJ2-7; 14 positions agree with TRBD2. Germline V gene data show CDR1 as MDHEN and CDR2 as SYDVKM. V lost 5 bases and J lost 6; bases outside the gene matches: 6. The CDR3 runs 15 residues. CDR3 amino acids: CASSLGTSGSREQYF. CDR3 bases: TGTGCCAGCAGTCTAGGGACTAGCGGGAGTCGCGAGCAGTACTTC.

This clone was seen only a few times. The V call is TRBV25-1, the J call TRBJ2-1; TRBD2 agrees at 7 bases. This CDR3 is 18 amino acids long. J gave up 0 bases and V 0 bases, and 8 bases lay outside the gene matches. Germline V lookup: CDR1 MGHDK, CDR2 SYGVNS. The chain's CDR3 is CASSEYSGGLYSYNEQFF. The CDR3 DNA is TGTGCCAGCAGTGAATATTCGGGGGGTCTTTACTCCTACAATGAGCAGTTCTTC.

This clone has just a few counts. This sample also contains other DNA sequences that code for the same CDR3. This chain links TRBV5-1 with TRBJ2-1, with TRBD2 as a possible D gene (5 bases). The CDR3 has 15 amino acids. V lost 0 bases, J lost 1 base, and 8 bases lay in between. Germline assignment: CDR1 SGHRS and CDR2 YFSETQ. The CDR3 coding sequence is TGCGCCAGCAGCTTGGCCAGAGGGTCCTACAATGAGCAGTTCTTC. This sequence encodes CASSLARGSYNEQFF.

The genes are TRBV5-1 and TRBJ1-1; a possible D gene is TRBD1 (5 bases). From germline, CDR1 is SGHRS and CDR2 YFSETQ. CDR3 size: 13 residues. Trimming removed 0 bases from V and 6 bases from J, with 9 bases in between. As DNA, the CDR3 is TGCGCCAGCAGCTTGGGATTACAGGCTGAAGCTTTCTTT. Protein: CASSLGLQAEAFF.

V gene TRBV5-4 combines with J gene TRBJ2-6; TRBD1 matches 7 bases. The CDR3 has 18 residues. Germline V gene lookup returns CDR1 SGHNT and CDR2 YYREEE (reference sequence). Trimming cost V 5 bases and J 1 base; bases outside gene matches: 12. The CDR3 DNA follows: TGTGCCAGCAGAGGTCTGGGGACAGACCTTTCTGGGGCCAACGTCCTGACTTTC. It yields the protein CASRGLGTDLSGANVLTF.

This clone was picked up a small number of times. The chain combines TRBV11-1 with TRBJ2-5; weak D call: TRBD2 (5 bases). Trimming removed 7 bases at V and 3 bases at J, with 12 bases between. The CDR3 is 13 residues long. CDR1 and CDR2 from the germline V gene are SGHAT and FQDESV (reference sequence). The CDR3, as DNA: TGTGCCAGCAAGGGAGTACACGAAGAGACCCAGTACTTC. Amino acid sequence: CASKGVHEETQYF. Variable domain in full (rest from reference TRBV11-1 and TRBJ2-5): EAEVAQSPRYKITEKSQAVAFWCDPISGHATLYWYRQILGQGPELLVQFQDESVVDDSQLPKDRFSAERLKGVDSTLKIQPAELGDSAMYLCASKGVHEETQYFGPGTRLLVL.

Written as DNA, the CDR3 is TGTGCCTGGAGTGTACTAGGAAACACTGAAGCTTTCTTT. This translates into CAWSVLGNTEAFF. V usage is TRBV30 and J usage is TRBJ1-1; no clear D. With 0 bases removed from V and 2 bases from J, the gap between germline ends came to 7 bases. CDR3 length equals 13 residues. Germline CDR1 reads GTSNPN; CDR2 reads SVGIG (reference sequence). Full variable domain (rest looked up from reference TRBV30 and TRBJ1-1): SQTIHQWPATLVQPVGSPLSLECTVEGTSNPNLYWYRQAAGRGLQLLFYSVGIGQISSEVPQNLSASRPQDRQFILSSKKLLLSDSGFYLCAWSVLGNTEAFFGQGTRLTVV.

This clone was detected only a few times. The chain combines TRBV11-1 with TRBJ2-7; TRBD1 matches 7 bases. Germline CDR1 reads SGHAT; CDR2 reads FQDESV (reference sequence). The V gene end was trimmed by 3 bases and the J gene end by 4 bases; junction bases not matched to a gene: 6. The CDR3 covers 14 residues. The CDR3: CASSLNRGRYEQYF. As DNA, the CDR3 is TGTGCCAGCAGCTTGAACAGGGGAAGGTACGAGCAGTACTTC.

The sample holds a few counts of this clone. V and J are TRBV5-6 and TRBJ2-7, with 10 nucleotides matching TRBD1. Germline CDR1 and CDR2: SGHDT and YYEEEE. V lost 4 bases, J lost 2 bases, and 3 bases stayed unmatched. The CDR3 covers 14 residues. The CDR3 coding sequence is TGTGCCAGCAGCAATGGACAGGGGGCCTACGAGCAGTACTTC. Translated: CASSNGQGAYEQYF.

The chain has TRBV7-3 and TRBJ2-1; TRBD2 might be the D (5 bases). Germline values: CDR1 SGHTA, CDR2 FQGTGA. CDR3 length: 19 residues. With 5 bases removed from V and 0 bases from J, the gap between germline ends came to 23 bases. The CDR3 coding sequence is TGTGCCAGCAGCCCTGGAGGCTACAACAGCGGAAGCTCCTACAATGAGCAGTTCTTC. Its translation: CASSPGGYNSGSSYNEQFF. Complete variable domain (other parts from reference TRBV7-3 and TRBJ2-1): GAGVSQTPSNKVTEKGKYVELRCDPISGHTALYWYRQSLGQGPEFLIYFQGTGAADDSGLPNDRFFAVRPEGSVSTLKIQRTERGDSAVYLCASSPGGYNSGSSYNEQFFGPGTRLTVL.

This clone appeared a few times. The gene calls are TRBV28 and TRBJ2-2; 9 nucleotides align to TRBD2. Germline V CDR1 and CDR2: MDHEN, SYDVKM. V dropped 5 bases and J dropped 4; count of bases not matched to a gene: 23. CDR3 length: 21 residues. The CDR3 DNA reads TGTGCCAGCAGTCGCTGGGACCTGCGGGAGGGCCGTTTTGGGTCCACCGGGGAGCTGTTTTTT. It encodes CASSRWDLREGRFGSTGELFF.

The chain recombines TRBV28 with TRBJ2-5, with 7 nucleotides matching TRBD1. CDR1 and CDR2 from the germline V gene are MDHEN and SYDVKM. V shed 5 bases, J shed 0 bases, and the junction held 6 bases outside the gene matches. This CDR3 spans 15 amino acids. The CDR3: CASSLLGTDQETQYF. The CDR3 nucleotides are TGTGCCAGCAGTCTGTTAGGGACAGACCAAGAGACCCAGTACTTC.

This clone appeared a few times. Other nucleotide sequences in the sample specify the same CDR3. The chain links TRBV5-1 to TRBJ2-1; 12 bases line up with TRBD2. This CDR3 region has 14 residues. V lost 4 bases and J lost 6; bases outside the gene matches: 2. Germline assignment: CDR1 SGHRS and CDR2 YFSETQ. CDR3 nucleotides: TGCGCCAGCAGCCCGGGACTAGCGGGCAATGAGCAGTTCTTC. It translates to CASSPGLAGNEQFF. Supplemented by reference TRBV5-1 and TRBJ2-1, the full variable domain reads KAGVTQTPRYLIKTRGQQVTLSCSPISGHRSVSWYQQTPGQGLQFLFEYFSETQRNKGNFPGRFSGRQFSNSRSEMNVSTLELGDSALYLCASSPGLAGNEQFFGPGTRLTVL.

The chain links TRBV4-1 to TRBJ1-3, with TRBD1 matching over 9 bases. Germline V lookup: CDR1 MGHRA, CDR2 YSYEKL. V trimming: 4 bases; J trimming: 8 bases; junction bases outside the gene matches: 6. The CDR3 sequence is 14 residues long. The CDR3 sequence: CASSPGQGRDTIYF. The CDR3 DNA reads as TGCGCCAGCAGCCCGGGACAGGGTCGAGACACCATATATTTT.

With respect to this clone: At the DNA level, this CDR3 is encoded by other sequences in the same sample as well. This CDR3 is CASSSGLAQETQYF. In nucleotides, the CDR3 is TGTGCCAGCAGCTCGGGACTAGCCCAAGAGACCCAGTACTTC. The gene calls are TRBV7-2 and TRBJ2-5; TRBD2 matches at 9 bases. The V gene's germline CDR1 is SGHTA and CDR2 FQGNSA. J lost 1 base, V lost 4 bases, and 1 base had no gene match. The CDR3 totals 14 residues.

The rearrangement links TRBV29-1 to TRBJ1-1; no clear D gene. Trimming left V 3 bases short and J 0 bases short, with 8 bases between. There are 13 residues in the CDR3. Germline V CDR1 and CDR2: SQVTM, ANQGSEA. The chain's CDR3 is CSVEWQVNTEAFF. The CDR3 DNA sequence: TGCAGCGTTGAGTGGCAGGTGAACACTGAAGCTTTCTTT.

The rearrangement joins TRBV25-1 to TRBJ2-1; 10 bases fit TRBD2. There are 15 residues in the CDR3. V lost 3 bases and J lost 9; bases outside the gene matches: 8. From germline, CDR1 is MGHDK and CDR2 SYGVNS. CDR3 nucleotide sequence: TGTGCCAGCAGTGATCCTAGCGGGAGACATCGTGAGCAGTTCTTC. Protein sequence: CASSDPSGRHREQFF.

This clone showed up just a few times. This chain joins TRBV7-3 and TRBJ2-5, with D possibly being TRBD1 (5 bases). The CDR3 runs to 16 residues. The germline gives CDR1 SGHTA, CDR2 FQGTGA. V lost 1 base and J 5 bases, leaving 17 bases between the germline ends. The CDR3 sequence: CASSLNEARVGETQYF. In nucleotides, the CDR3 is TGTGCCAGCAGCTTAAATGAGGCCAGGGTCGGTGAGACCCAGTACTTC.

The V and J genes are TRBV28 and TRBJ2-1, with 7 positions matching TRBD2. The CDR3 runs to 15 residues. V shed 3 bases and J 5 bases; nucleotides not matched to a gene: 7. The germline V gene encodes CDR1 MDHEN and CDR2 SYDVKM. This chain's CDR3 is CASSFEEAGDNEQFF. CDR3 nucleotides: TGTGCCAGCAGTTTCGAGGAGGCGGGAGACAATGAGCAGTTCTTC.

The V gene is TRBV14, the J gene TRBJ2-2, with 7 nucleotides matching TRBD1. Germline assignment: CDR1 SGHDN and CDR2 FVKESK. V was pared by 2 bases and J by 7 bases, with 7 bases of the junction left unmatched. This CDR3 spans 15 amino acids. This CDR3 is CASSQRQGWDGELFF. CDR3 bases: TGTGCCAGCAGCCAACGACAGGGCTGGGACGGGGAGCTGTTTTTT.